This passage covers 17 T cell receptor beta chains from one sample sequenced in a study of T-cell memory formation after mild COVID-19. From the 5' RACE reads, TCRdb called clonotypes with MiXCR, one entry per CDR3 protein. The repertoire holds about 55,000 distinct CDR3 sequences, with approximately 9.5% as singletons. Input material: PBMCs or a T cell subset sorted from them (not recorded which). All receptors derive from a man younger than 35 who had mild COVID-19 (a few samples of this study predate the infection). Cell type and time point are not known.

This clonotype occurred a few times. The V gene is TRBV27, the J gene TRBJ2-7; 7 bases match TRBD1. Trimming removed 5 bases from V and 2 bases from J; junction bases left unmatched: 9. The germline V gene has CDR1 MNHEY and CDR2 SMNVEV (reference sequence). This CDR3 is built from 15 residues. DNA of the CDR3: TGTGCCAGCAGTGTCACGACAGGGAAAGCCTACGAGCAGTACTTC. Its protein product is CASSVTTGKAYEQYF.

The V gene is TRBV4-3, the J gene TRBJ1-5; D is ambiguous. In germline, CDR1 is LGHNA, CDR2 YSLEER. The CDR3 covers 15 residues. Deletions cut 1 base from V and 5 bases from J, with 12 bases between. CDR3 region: CASSQGFNKDQPQHF. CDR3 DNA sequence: TGCGCCAGCAGCCAAGGCTTTAACAAAGATCAGCCCCAGCATTTT.

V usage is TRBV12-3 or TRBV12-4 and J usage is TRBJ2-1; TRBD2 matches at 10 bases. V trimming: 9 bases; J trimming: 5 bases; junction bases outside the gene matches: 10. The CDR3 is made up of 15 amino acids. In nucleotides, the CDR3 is TGTGCCAGTGGACCGGGACTAGCGTCTCACAATGAGCAGTTCTTC. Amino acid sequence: CASGPGLASHNEQFF.

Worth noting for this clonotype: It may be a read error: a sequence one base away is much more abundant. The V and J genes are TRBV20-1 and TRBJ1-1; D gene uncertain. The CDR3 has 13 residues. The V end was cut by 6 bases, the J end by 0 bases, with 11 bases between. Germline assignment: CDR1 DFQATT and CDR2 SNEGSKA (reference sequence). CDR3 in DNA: TGCAGTGCCCGGTACCGAATGAACACTGAAGCTTTCTTT. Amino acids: CSARYRMNTEAFF.

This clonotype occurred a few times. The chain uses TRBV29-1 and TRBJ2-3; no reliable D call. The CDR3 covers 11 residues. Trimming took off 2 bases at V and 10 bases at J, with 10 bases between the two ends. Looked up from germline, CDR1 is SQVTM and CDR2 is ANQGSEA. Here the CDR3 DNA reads TGCAGCGTTGAATCCACCTCTCCGCAGTATTTT. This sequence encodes CSVESTSPQYF.

CDR3 loop: CASSLVGLAFETQYF. The CDR3 DNA sequence: TGTGCCAGCAGCTTAGTAGGGCTAGCTTTCGAGACCCAGTACTTC. V and J are TRBV7-2 and TRBJ2-5, with D possibly being TRBD2 (5 bases). The CDR3 contains 15 residues. Trimming pared 1 base from V and 5 bases from J, leaving 14 bases between. Germline V gene data show CDR1 as SGHTA and CDR2 as FQGNSA.

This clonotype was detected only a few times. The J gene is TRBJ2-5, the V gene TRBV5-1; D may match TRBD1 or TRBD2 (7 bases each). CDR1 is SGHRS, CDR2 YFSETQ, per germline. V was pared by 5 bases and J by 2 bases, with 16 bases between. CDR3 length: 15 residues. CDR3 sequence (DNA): TGCGCCAGCAGTCGAGCAGGGGGGGATCAAGAGACCCAGTACTTC. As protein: CASSRAGGDQETQYF. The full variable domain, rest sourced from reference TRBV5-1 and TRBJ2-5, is KAGVTQTPRYLIKTRGQQVTLSCSPISGHRSVSWYQQTPGQGLQFLFEYFSETQRNKGNFPGRFSGRQFSNSRSEMNVSTLELGDSALYLCASSRAGGDQETQYFGPGTRLLVL.

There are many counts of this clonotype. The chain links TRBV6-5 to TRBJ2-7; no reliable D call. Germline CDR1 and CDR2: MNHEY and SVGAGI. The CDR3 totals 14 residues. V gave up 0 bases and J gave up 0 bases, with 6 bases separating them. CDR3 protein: CASSYSRVSYEQYF. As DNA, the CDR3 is TGTGCCAGCAGTTACTCTAGGGTCTCCTACGAGCAGTACTTC.

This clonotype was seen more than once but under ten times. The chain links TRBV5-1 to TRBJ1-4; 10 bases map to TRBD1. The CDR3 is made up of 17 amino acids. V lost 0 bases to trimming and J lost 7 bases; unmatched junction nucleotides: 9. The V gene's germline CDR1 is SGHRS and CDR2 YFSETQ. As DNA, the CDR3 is TGCGCCAGCAGCTTGGCCGGACCGGGACAGGGGCCTGAAAAACTGTTTTTT. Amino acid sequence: CASSLAGPGQGPEKLFF.

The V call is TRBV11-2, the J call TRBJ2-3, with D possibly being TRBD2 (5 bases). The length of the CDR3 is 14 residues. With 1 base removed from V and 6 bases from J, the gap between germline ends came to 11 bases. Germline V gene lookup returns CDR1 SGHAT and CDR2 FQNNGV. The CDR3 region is CASSLGGHMDTQYF. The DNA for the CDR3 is TGTGCCAGCAGCTTAGGAGGGCACATGGATACGCAGTATTTT.

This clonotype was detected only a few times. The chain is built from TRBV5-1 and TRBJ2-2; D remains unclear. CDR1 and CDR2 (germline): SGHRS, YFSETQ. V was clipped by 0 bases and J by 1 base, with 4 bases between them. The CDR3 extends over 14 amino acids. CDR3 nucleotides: TGCGCCAGCAGCTTGGCCGTGAACACCGGGGAGCTGTTTTTT. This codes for CASSLAVNTGELFF.

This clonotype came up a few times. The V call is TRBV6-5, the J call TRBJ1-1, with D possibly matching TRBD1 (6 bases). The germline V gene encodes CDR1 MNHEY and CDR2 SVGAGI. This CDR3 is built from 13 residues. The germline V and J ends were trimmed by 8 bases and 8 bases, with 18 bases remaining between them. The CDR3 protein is CASLLPGTSEAFF. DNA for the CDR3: TGTGCCAGCCTCCTTCCCGGGACATCCGAAGCTTTCTTT.

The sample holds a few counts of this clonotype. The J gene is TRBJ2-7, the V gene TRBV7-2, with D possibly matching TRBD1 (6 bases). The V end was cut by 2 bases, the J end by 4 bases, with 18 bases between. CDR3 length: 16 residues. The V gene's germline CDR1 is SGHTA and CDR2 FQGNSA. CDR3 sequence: CASSLLEPGQGYEQYF. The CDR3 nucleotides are TGTGCCAGCAGCTTACTCGAGCCTGGGCAGGGGTACGAGCAGTACTTC. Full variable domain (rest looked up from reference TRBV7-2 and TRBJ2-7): GAGVSQSPSNKVTEKGKDVELRCDPISGHTALYWYRQSLGQGLEFLIYFQGNSAPDKSGLPSDRFSAERTGGSVSTLTIQRTQQEDSAVYLCASSLLEPGQGYEQYFGPGTRLTVT.

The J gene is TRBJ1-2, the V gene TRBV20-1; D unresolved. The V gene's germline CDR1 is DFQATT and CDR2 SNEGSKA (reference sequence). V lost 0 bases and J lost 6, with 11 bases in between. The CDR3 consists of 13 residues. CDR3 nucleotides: TGCAGTGCTAGAGACCCAAGCCGGGATGGCTACACCTTC. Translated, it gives CSARDPSRDGYTF.

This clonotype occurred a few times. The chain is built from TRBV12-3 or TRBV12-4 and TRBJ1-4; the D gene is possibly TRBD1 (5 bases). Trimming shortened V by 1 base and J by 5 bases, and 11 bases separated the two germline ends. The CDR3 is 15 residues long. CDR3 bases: TGTGCCAGCAGTTTAGTTGGGACCGCGAATGAAAAACTGTTTTTT. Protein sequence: CASSLVGTANEKLFF.

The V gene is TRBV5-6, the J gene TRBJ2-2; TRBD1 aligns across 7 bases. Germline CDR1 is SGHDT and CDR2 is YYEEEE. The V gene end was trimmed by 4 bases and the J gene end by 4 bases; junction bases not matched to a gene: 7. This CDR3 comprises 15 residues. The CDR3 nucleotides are TGTGCCAGCAGCGTCGAGGGGGCGGTCACCGGGGAGCTGTTTTTT. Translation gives CASSVEGAVTGELFF.

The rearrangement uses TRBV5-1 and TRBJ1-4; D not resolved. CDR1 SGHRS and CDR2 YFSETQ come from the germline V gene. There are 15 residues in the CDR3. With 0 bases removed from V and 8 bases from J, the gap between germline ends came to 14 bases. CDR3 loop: CASSLASQEGEKLFF. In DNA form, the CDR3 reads TGCGCCAGCAGCTTGGCCAGCCAGGAGGGAGAAAAACTGTTTTTT.